This T cell receptor beta chain was sequenced for a study of monozygotic twins with inflammatory bowel disease. Reanalyzing the 5' RACE reads, TCRdb keeps one entry per CDR3 protein, without DNA. The listing records approximately 160,000 distinct CDR3 sequences. Study-level findings and limits: IBD patients showed reduced TCRbeta diversity (inverse Simpson) versus healthy co-twins.

Concerning this clonotype itself: The target antigen is unknown.

Germline V gene lookup returns CDR1 MDHEN and CDR2 SYDVKM. This CDR3 contains 14 residues. Donors each contributed one blood sample measuring 2 to 2.5 ml. The receptor was isolated from a human donor with ulcerative colitis or Crohn's disease, or a healthy co-twin of an affected twin (not recorded which). The sequenced sample consisted of blood. The genes are TRBV28 and TRBJ2-2; TCRdb outputs TRBD1, but without DNA this stays unchecked. CDR3 in amino acids: CASRLGQGPGELFF.